This T cell receptor (beta chain) was recovered during a study of cytomegalovirus exposure and HLA in healthy donors listed by TCRdb under 2017. Looking at the study overall: A later analysis indicated that the roughly 130 validation repertoires were generated on the platform also employed for the roughly 650 repertoires of the first cohort. The study aimed to test whether cataloging public T cell receptors could reveal signatures of past pathogen exposure. Besides the first cohort of 550 to 750 subjects, a separate validation cohort made up of 120 different subjects was used. To predict cytomegalovirus infection status, the study combined high-throughput TCR immunosequencing, statistical association of individual TCRs with disease status, and machine learning. Beyond this particular receptor, the publication reports: A later analysis found that TCRs clustered in the first cohort also tended to co-occur in the 95 to 150 validation repertoires, with approximately 95% of cluster scores above 0. All 120 or so repertoires were used to score co-occurrence in the validation cohort in a later analysis, because that analysis had no HLA typing for the cohort. Most TCR sequences were observed very rarely across donors, whereas some public TCRs were present in many individuals. Cytomegalovirus status was reported to be diagnosed by the classifier with high specificity and sensitivity in both the original and validation cohorts. The authors suggested that the approach could potentially be extended to other disease states and immunological phenotypes. A few of the identified cytomegalovirus-associated TCR beta chains were confirmed in vitro to be specific for cytomegalovirus antigens. The study gave a list of under 200 TCR beta chains associated with cytomegalovirus.

On this clone: It has no known antigen specificity. Base qualities are not at hand, and no much larger clone is one base apart.

The donors were included in the validation cohort of 90 to 150 subjects, a group kept apart from the roughly 670-subject first cohort. From its cysteine to its phenylalanine, the CDR3 spans 14 amino acids. Only the CDR3 part of the read is kept: 42 bases, read in frame from the first base. CDR1 is given as MNHEY and CDR2 as SMNVEV, both from the germline V gene (reference sequence). V is shortened by 5 bases, J by 6 bases, and the region joining them spans 17 bases. Library creation used the immunoSEQ multiplex PCR assay. From the authors' description of their analysis: A statistical classification framework was developed to diagnose cytomegalovirus status using the catalog of TCR beta chain sequences. In its TCRdb copy, this immuneACCESS table keeps in-frame sequences only and misses some clones. Where compared with another copy, unresolved V genes explain less than half of these, and the others have no known cause. V, J and clone size are taken as reported in that table, and D and trimming were inferred from the DNA itself. This sample comprises 250,000 to 300,000 clones, about 86% of them detected only once. The leading ten clones occupy roughly 1% of the sample.

This receptor was identified in a woman aged 18-30 years in good health and CMV-seronegative. The receptor chain draws on TRBV27 and TRBJ2-7; a tentative D call is TRBD1 (5 bases match). Source material: PBMCs. The DNA is as follows: TGTGCCAGCAGTGGACAACAGCCCTCCCGCGAGCAGTACTTC. Its product reads: CASSGQQPSREQYF.